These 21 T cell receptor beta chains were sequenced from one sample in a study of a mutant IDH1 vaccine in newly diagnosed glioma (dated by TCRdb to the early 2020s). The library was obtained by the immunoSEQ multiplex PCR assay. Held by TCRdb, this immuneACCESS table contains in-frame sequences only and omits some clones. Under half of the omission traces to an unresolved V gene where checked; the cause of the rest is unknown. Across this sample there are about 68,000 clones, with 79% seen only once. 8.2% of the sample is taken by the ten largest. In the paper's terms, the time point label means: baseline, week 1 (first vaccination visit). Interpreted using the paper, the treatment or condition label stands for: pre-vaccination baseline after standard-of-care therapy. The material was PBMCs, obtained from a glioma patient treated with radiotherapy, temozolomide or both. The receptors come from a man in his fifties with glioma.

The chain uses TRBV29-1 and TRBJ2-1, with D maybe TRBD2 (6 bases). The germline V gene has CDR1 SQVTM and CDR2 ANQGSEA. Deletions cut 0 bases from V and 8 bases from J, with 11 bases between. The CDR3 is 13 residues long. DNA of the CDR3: TGCAGCGTTGAAGATTTGGCTAGCGATGAGCAGTTCTTC. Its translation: CSVEDLASDEQFF.

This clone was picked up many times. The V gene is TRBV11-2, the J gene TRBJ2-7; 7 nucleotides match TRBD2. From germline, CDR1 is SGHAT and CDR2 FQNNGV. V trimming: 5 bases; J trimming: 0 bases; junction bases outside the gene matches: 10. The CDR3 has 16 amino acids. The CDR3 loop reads CASSPRSGASSYEQYF. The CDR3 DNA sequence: TGTGCCAGCAGCCCCAGGAGCGGGGCTAGCTCCTACGAGCAGTACTTC. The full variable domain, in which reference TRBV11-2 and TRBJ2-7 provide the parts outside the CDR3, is EAGVAQSPRYKIIEKRQSVAFWCNPISGHATLYWYQQILGQGPKLLIQFQNNGVVDDSQLPKDRFSAERLKGVDSTLKIQPAKLEDSAVYLCASSPRSGASSYEQYFGPGTRLTVT.

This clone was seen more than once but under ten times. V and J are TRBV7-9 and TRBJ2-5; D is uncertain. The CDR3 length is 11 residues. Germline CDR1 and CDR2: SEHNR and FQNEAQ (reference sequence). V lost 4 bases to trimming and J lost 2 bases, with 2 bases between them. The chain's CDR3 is CASSYQETQYF. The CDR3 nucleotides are TGTGCCAGCAGCTATCAAGAGACCCAGTACTTC.

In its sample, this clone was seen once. The chain's CDR3 is CAISPGQGKSGGEQYF. CDR3 coding DNA: TGTGCCATCAGCCCGGGACAGGGGAAGAGCGGTGGGGAGCAGTACTTC. The rearrangement uses TRBV10-3 and TRBJ2-7; TRBD1 matches at 10 bases. The CDR3 runs to 16 residues. Germline V gives CDR1 ENHRY, CDR2 SYGVKD. J gave up 7 bases and V 6 bases, and 15 bases lay outside the gene matches.

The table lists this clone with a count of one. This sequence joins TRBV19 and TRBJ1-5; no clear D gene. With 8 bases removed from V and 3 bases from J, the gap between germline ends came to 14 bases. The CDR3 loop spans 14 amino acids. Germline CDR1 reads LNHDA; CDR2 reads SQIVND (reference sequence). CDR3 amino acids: CASPYKENNQPQHF. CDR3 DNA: TGTGCCAGTCCTTATAAGGAGAACAATCAGCCCCAGCATTTT.

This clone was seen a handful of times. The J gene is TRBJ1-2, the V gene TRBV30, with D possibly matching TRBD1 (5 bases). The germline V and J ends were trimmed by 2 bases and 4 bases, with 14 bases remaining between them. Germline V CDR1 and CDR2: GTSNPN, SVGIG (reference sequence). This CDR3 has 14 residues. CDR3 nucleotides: TGTGCCTGGAGTATCGGGGCAGGGCCCTATGGCTACACCTTC. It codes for CAWSIGAGPYGYTF. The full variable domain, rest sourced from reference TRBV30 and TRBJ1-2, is SQTIHQWPATLVQPVGSPLSLECTVEGTSNPNLYWYRQAAGRGLQLLFYSVGIGQISSEVPQNLSASRPQDRQFILSSKKLLLSDSGFYLCAWSIGAGPYGYTFGSGTRLTVV.

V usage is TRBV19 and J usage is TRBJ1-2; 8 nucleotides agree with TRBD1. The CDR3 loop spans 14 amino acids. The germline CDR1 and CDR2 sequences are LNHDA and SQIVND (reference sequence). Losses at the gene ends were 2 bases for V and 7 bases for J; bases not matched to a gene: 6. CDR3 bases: TGTGCCAGTAGTATAACGGGGACAGGAGGTGGCTACACCTTC. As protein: CASSITGTGGGYTF.

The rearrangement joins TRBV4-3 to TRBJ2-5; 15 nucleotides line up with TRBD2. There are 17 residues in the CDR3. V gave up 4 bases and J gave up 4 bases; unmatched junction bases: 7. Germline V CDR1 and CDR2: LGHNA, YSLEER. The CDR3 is CASSPGLAGGRGETQYF. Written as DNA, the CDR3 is TGCGCCAGCAGCCCGGGACTAGCGGGGGGACGGGGAGAGACCCAGTACTTC.

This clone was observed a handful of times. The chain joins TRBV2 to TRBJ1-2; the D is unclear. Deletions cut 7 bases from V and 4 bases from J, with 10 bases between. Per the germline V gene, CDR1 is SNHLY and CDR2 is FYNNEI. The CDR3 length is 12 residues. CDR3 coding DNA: TGTGCCAGCACCAATGTGGGCTATGGCTACACCTTC. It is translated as CASTNVGYGYTF.

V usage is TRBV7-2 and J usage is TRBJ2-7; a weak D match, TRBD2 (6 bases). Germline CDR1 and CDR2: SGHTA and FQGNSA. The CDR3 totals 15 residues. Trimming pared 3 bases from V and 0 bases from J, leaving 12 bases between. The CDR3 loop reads CASSFHRGSSYEQYF. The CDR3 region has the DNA TGTGCCAGCAGCTTCCACCGGGGGAGCTCCTACGAGCAGTACTTC.

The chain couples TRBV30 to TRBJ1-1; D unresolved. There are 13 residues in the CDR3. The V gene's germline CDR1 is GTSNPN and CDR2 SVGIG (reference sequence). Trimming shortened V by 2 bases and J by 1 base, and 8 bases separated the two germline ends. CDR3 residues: CAWSITANTEAFF. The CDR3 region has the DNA TGTGCCTGGAGTATTACAGCGAACACTGAAGCTTTCTTT. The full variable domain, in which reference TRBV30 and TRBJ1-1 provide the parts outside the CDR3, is SQTIHQWPATLVQPVGSPLSLECTVEGTSNPNLYWYRQAAGRGLQLLFYSVGIGQISSEVPQNLSASRPQDRQFILSSKKLLLSDSGFYLCAWSITANTEAFFGQGTRLTVV.

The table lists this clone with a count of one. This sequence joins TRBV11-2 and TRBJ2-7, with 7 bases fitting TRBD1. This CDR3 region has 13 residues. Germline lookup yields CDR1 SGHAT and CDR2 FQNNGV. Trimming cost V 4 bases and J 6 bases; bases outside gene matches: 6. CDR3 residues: CASSYTGAAEQYF. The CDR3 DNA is TGTGCCAGCAGCTATACAGGGGCGGCCGAGCAGTACTTC.

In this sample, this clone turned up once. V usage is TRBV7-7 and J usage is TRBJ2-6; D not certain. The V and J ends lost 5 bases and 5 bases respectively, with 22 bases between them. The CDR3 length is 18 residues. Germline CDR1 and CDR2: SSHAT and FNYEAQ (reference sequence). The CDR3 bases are TGTGCCAGCAGCGAGACCATAAGGCCACAAAGTCGGGCCAACGTCCTGACTTTC. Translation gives CASSETIRPQSRANVLTF.

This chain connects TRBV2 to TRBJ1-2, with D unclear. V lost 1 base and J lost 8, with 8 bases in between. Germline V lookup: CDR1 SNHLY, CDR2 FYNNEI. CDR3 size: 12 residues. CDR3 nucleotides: TGTGCCAGCAGTGAAGGGCTTGCCGGCTACACCTTC. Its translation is CASSEGLAGYTF.

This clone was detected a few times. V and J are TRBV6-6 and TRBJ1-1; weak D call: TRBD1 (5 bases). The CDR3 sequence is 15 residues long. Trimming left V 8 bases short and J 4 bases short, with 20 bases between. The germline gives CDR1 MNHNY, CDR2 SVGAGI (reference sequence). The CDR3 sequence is CASSLGGPGGTEAFF. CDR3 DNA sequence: TGTGCCAGCTCTTTGGGGGGACCGGGCGGCACTGAAGCTTTCTTT.

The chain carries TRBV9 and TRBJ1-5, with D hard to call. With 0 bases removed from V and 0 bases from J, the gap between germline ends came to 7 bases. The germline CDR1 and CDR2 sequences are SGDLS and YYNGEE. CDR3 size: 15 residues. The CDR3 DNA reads TGTGCCAGCAGCGTAGGGTCCTCTAGCAATCAGCCCCAGCATTTT. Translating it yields CASSVGSSSNQPQHF.

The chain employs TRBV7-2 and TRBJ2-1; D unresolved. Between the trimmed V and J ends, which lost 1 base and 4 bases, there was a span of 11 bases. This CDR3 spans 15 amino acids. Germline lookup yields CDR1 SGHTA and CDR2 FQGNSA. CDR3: CASSLDPSVYNEQFF. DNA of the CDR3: TGTGCCAGCAGCTTAGACCCCTCCGTTTACAATGAGCAGTTCTTC.

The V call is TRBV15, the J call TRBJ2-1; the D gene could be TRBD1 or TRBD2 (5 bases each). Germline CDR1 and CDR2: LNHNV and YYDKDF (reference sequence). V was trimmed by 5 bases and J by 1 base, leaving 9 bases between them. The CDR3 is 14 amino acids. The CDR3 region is CATSRDGSYNEQFF. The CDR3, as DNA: TGTGCCACCAGCCGGGACGGGTCCTACAATGAGCAGTTCTTC. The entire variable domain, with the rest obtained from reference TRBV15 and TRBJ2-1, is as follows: DAMVIQNPRYQVTQFGKPVTLSCSQTLNHNVMYWYQQKSSQAPKLLFHYYDKDFNNEADTPDNFQSRRPNTSFCFLDIRSPGLGDTAMYLCATSRDGSYNEQFFGPGTRLTVL.

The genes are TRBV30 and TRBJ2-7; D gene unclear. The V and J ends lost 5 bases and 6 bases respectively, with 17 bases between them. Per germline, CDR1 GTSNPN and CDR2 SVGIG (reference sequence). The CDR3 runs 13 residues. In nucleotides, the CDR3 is TGTGCCTGGCGTCCCGTGACAAGGGTCGAGCAGTACTTC. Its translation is CAWRPVTRVEQYF.

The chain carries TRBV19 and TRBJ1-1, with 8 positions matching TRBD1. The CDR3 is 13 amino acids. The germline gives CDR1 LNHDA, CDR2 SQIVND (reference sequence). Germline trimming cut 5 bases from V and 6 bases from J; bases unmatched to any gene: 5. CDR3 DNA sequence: TGTGCCAGTAGTGGACAGGGATACCCTGAAGCTTTCTTT. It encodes CASSGQGYPEAFF.

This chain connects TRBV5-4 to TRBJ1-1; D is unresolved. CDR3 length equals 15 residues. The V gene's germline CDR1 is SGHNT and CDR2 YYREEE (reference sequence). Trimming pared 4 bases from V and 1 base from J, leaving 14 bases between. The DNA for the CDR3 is TGTGCCAGCAGCCCCCAAGGAGAAGAGAACACTGAAGCTTTCTTT. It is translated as CASSPQGEENTEAFF.